A selection of T cell receptor beta chains follows, all from one sample in a study of cytomegalovirus exposure and HLA in healthy donors. Measured with immunoSEQ multiplex PCR; TCRdb has only the in-frame clones, and not every one. This table has under 200,000 clones, 65% to 80% appearing once. The material sequenced was PBMCs. Receptor source: a woman aged 45-60 years in good health and CMV-seropositive. Each CDR3 is given with its conserved first and last residue. The D gene is left open where the match is weak. Not every row has a clone size; where given, it reads once, few, many or a size class.

v_gene	abundance	j_gene	d_gene	CDR3aa	CDR3nt
TRBV5-4	few	TRBJ2-3	TRBD1	CASSLGTGTLSDTQYF	TGTGCCAGCAGCTTGGGGACAGGGACCTTGTCAGATACGCAGTATTTT
TRBV2	.	TRBJ2-1	TRBD1	CASRSGTVYNEQFF	TGTGCCAGCAGATCCGGGACAGTCTACAATGAGCAGTTCTTC
TRBV7-9	medium-sized	TRBJ1-6	.	CASSLHEEQGIGSPLHF	TGTGCCAGCAGCTTACACGAAGAACAGGGTATTGGGTCACCCCTCCACTTT
TRBV5-1	.	TRBJ1-2	.	CASRRGGGMNYGYTF	TGCGCCAGCCGTCGGGGTGGGGGGATGAACTATGGCTACACCTTC
TRBV19	.	TRBJ2-2	.	CAGGSTGELFF	TGTGCCGGGGGGTCCACCGGGGAGCTGTTTTTT
TRBV29-1	.	TRBJ2-1	TRBD2	CSVEGGLAGGNYYNEQFF	TGCAGCGTTGAAGGGGGACTAGCGGGGGGGAATTACTACAATGAGCAGTTCTTC
TRBV18	once	TRBJ2-3	.	CASSPYPSAGRPTDTQYF	TGTGCCAGCTCACCATACCCTTCTGCCGGGAGACCCACAGATACGCAGTATTTT
TRBV7-6	.	TRBJ1-1	.	CASSPLAGIRDTEAFF	TGTGCCAGCAGCCCGCTCGCAGGGATTAGGGACACTGAAGCTTTCTTT
TRBV6-5	.	TRBJ2-5	.	CASSGGGTQYF	TGTGCCAGCAGCGGAGGGGGCACCCAGTACTTC
TRBV6-6	few	TRBJ2-2	.	CAIREDGELFF	TGTGCCATCAGAGAGGACGGGGAGCTGTTTTTT
TRBV2	.	TRBJ1-4	TRBD1	CASSETYLGTGIDEKLFF	TGTGCCAGCAGTGAGACTTATCTAGGGACAGGGATAGATGAAAAACTGTTTTTT
TRBV7-8	medium-sized	TRBJ2-1	TRBD2	CASSFREVSGGNEQFF	TGTGCCAGCAGTTTTAGAGAGGTGTCGGGGGGCAATGAGCAGTTCTTC
TRBV5-8	.	TRBJ2-2	.	CASSLVQGWSTGELFF	TGTGCCAGCAGCTTGGTTCAGGGGTGGAGTACCGGGGAGCTGTTTTTT
TRBV5-5	.	TRBJ1-6	.	CASSLAGQGGRNSPLHF	TGTGCCAGCAGCTTGGCCGGGCAGGGAGGAAGAAATTCACCCCTCCACTTT
TRBV12-5	.	TRBJ1-4	TRBD1	CASGPDREGKLFF	TGTGCTAGTGGTCCGGACAGGGAGGGAAAACTGTTTTTT
TRBV5-1	.	TRBJ2-3	TRBD2	CASSLGRGGSLADTQYF	TGCGCCAGCAGCTTGGGGCGGGGGGGCAGCTTGGCAGATACGCAGTATTTT
TRBV4-1	.	TRBJ2-2	.	CASSLPYLFGRANGGTGELFF	TGCGCCAGCAGCCTCCCTTACCTTTTTGGCAGGGCTAATGGTGGAACCGGGGAGCTGTTTTTT